A selection of T cell receptor beta chains follows, all from one sample in a study of cytomegalovirus exposure and HLA in healthy donors. Sequenced by immunoSEQ multiplex PCR; TCRdb stores in-frame clones only, minus some. Among around 120,000 clones listed, around 75% were seen once. The sample consisted of PBMCs. The receptor set was obtained from a woman aged 45-65 years in good health and CMV-seropositive. The CDR3 runs from the conserved cysteine through the conserved F or W. The order of the fields is J gene, V gene, clone size, D gene, CDR3 DNA, CDR3 protein. The D gene is left open where the match is weak. Clone size is not always given. Where it is, it says once, few, many or a class for expanded clones.

TRBJ2-7 | TRBV7-6 | NA | TRBD2 | TGTGCCAGCAGCTTAGGCGGGGGGTTCTCCTACGAGCAGTACTTC | CASSLGGGFSYEQYF
TRBJ1-3 | TRBV5-4 | once | NA | TGTGCGCAGGGTTTTGGAAACACCATATATTTT | CAQGFGNTIYF
TRBJ1-3 | TRBV7-6 | once | NA | TGTGCCAGCAGCGGAAGCAGGGGTGTCACTGGAAACACCATATATTTT | CASSGSRGVTGNTIYF
TRBJ1-1 | TRBV4-1 | NA | NA | TGCGCCAGCAGCCATGAACAGGGTCTGAACACTGAAGCTTTCTTT | CASSHEQGLNTEAFF
TRBJ1-2 | TRBV18 | NA | TRBD1 | TGTGCCAGCTCACTAGGACAGGGGGAAAACACCTTC | CASSLGQGENTF
TRBJ2-6 | TRBV18 | NA | NA | TGTGCCAGCTCACCGGGGCGCCCTGGGGCCAACGTCCTGACTTTC | CASSPGRPGANVLTF
TRBJ2-1 | TRBV5-4 | NA | TRBD2 | TGTGCCAGCAGCTTGGCCGGGTTGGGGCGGGAGGTCTGGAATGAGCAGTTCTTC | CASSLAGLGREVWNEQFF
TRBJ1-1 | TRBV2 | once | NA | TGTGCCAGCACCCAGGGAGGAGTCGGTACCTGGCGGGGAGCTTTCTTT | CASTQGGVGTWRGAFF
TRBJ1-4 | TRBV4-1 | NA | TRBD1 | TGCGCCAGCAGCCGGGACAGGGTCTTAGGGGCAACTAATGAAAAACTGTTTTTT | CASSRDRVLGATNEKLFF
TRBJ2-3 | TRBV13 | NA | NA | TGTGCCAGCAGCCCCGACCAAGGGGCAGATACGCAGTATTTT | CASSPDQGADTQYF
TRBJ2-6 | TRBV4-1 | few | TRBD1 | TGCGCCAGCAGCCGACCGGGACAGGCCGTCTCTGGGGCCAACGTCCTGACTTTC | CASSRPGQAVSGANVLTF
TRBJ2-7 | TRBV5-1 | NA | NA | TGCGCCAGCAGCTCGGGTCGTGCTGCCTACGAGCAGTACTTC | CASSSGRAAYEQYF
TRBJ1-2 | TRBV29-1 | NA | NA | TGCAGCGCCGTGACCCTCGGAGACTATGGCTACACCTTC | CSAVTLGDYGYTF
TRBJ2-5 | TRBV7-9 | NA | NA | TGTGCCAGCAGCTTTTCCGGGACTCTCCAAGAGACCCAGTACTTC | CASSFSGTLQETQYF
TRBJ2-5 | TRBV30 | NA | TRBD2 | TGTGCCTGGACCCGGGGGGTCCAAGAGACCCAGTACTTC | CAWTRGVQETQYF
TRBJ2-1 | TRBV18 | NA | TRBD2 | TGTGCCAGCTCTCTATATCTAGCGGACTCCTACAATGAGCAGTTCTTC | CASSLYLADSYNEQFF
TRBJ1-1 | TRBV6-6 | NA | TRBD1 | TGTGCCAGCAGCCGAGGACAGGGCGCTGGGAACACTGAAGCTTTCTTT | CASSRGQGAGNTEAFF
TRBJ2-7 | TRBV19 | few | NA | TGTGCCAGTAGTACACAGGGATACCCCTACGAGCAGTACTTC | CASSTQGYPYEQYF
TRBJ1-1 | TRBV7-9 | NA | NA | TGTGCCAGCAGCTCCACCGGGATCCCGGGCGCTTTCTTT | CASSSTGIPGAFF
TRBJ2-1 | TRBV7-3 | NA | TRBD2 | TGTGCCAGCGGCGCTAACGGCGGGAGAGGGAATGAGCAGTTCTTC | CASGANGGRGNEQFF
TRBJ1-2 | TRBV30 | NA | NA | TGTGCCTGGAATGAAGCTCTGTCCGCAGGGTTCATCCACTATGGCTACACCTTC | CAWNEALSAGFIHYGYTF
TRBJ2-5 | TRBV2 | few | NA | TGTGCCAGCAGTGAATGGCTGGATTTAGTCAGGGAGACCCAGTACTTC | CASSEWLDLVRETQYF